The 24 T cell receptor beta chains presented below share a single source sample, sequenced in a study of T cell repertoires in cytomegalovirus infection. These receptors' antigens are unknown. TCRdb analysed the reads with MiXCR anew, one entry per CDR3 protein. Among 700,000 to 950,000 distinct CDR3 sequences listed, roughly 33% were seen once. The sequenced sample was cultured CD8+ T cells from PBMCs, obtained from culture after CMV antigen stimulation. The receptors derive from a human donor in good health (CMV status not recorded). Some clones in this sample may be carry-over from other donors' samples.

The CDR3 sequence: CAAETGPYEQYV. CDR3 nucleotide sequence: TGTGCCGCCGAGACAGGGCCCTACGAGCAGTACGTC. The chain employs TRBV24-1 and TRBJ2-7, with 7 bases matching TRBD1. Germline CDR1 KGHDR, CDR2 SFDVKD. Trimming took 12 bases from V and 2 from J; bases not matched to a gene: 6. The CDR3 totals 12 residues.

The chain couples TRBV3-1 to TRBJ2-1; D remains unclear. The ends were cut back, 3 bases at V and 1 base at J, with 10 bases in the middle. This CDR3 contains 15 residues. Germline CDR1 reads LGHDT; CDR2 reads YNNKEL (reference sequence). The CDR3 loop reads CASSHSRLSYNEQFF. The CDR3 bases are TGTGCCAGCAGCCATTCTCGCCTTTCCTACAATGAGCAGTTCTTC.

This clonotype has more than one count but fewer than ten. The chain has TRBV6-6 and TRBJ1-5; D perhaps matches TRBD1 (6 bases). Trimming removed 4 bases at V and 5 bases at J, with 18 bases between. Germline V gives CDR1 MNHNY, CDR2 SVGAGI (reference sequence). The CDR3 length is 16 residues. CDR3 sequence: CASSFRTDLYDQPQHF. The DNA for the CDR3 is TGTGCCAGCAGTTTCCGGACAGACTTATACGATCAGCCCCAGCATTTT.

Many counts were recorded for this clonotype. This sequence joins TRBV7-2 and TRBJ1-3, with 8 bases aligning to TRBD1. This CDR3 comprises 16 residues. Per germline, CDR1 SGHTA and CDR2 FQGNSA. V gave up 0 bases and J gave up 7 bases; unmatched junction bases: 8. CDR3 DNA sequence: TGTGCCAGCAGCTTAGCGCAAAATGACAGGGGTAACACCATATATTTT. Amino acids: CASSLAQNDRGNTIYF.

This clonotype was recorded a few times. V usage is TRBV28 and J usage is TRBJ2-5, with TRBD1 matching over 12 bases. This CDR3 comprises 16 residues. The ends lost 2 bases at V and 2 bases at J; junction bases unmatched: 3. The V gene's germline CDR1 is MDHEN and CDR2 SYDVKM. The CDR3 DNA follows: TGTGCCAGCAGTTTAAGGGACAGGGGGCTACAAGAGACCCAGTACTTC. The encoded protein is CASSLRDRGLQETQYF.

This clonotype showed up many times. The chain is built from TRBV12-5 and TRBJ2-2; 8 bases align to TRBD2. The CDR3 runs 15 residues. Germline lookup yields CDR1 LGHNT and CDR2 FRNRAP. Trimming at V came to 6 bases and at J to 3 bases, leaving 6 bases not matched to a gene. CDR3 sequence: CASGRGGPYTGELFF. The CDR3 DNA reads TGTGCTAGTGGACGGGGGGGGCCGTACACCGGGGAGCTGTTTTTT. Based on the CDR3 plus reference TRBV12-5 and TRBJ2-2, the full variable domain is DARVTQTPRHKVTEMGQEVTMRCQPILGHNTVFWYRQTMMQGLELLAYFRNRAPLDDSGMPKDRFSAEMPDATLATLKIQPSEPRDSAVYFCASGRGGPYTGELFFGEGSRLTVL.

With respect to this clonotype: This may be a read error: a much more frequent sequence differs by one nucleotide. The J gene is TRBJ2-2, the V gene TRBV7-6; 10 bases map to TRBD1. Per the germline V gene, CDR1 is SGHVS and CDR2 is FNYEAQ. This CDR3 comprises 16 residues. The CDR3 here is CANSGTGVYPTGELFF. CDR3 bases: TGTGCCAACAGCGGGACAGGGGTCTATCCCACCGGGGAGCTGTTTTTT.

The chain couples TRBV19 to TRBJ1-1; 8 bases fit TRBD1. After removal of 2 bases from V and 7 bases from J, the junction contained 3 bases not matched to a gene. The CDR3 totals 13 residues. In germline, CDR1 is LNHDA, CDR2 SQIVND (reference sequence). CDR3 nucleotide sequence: TGTGCCAGTAGTATAATTGGGACAGGTGAAGCTTTCTTT. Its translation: CASSIIGTGEAFF. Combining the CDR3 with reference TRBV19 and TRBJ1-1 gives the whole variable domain DGGITQSPKYLFRKEGQNVTLSCEQNLNHDAMYWYRQDPGQGLRLIYYSQIVNDFQKGDIAEGYSVSREKKESFPLTVTSAQKNPTAFYLCASSIIGTGEAFFGQGTRLTVV.

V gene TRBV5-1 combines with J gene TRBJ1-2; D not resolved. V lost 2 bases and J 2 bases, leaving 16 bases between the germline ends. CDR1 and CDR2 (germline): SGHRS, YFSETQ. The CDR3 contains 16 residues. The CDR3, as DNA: TGCGCCAGCAGCTTACAACCGAATAGAGGCAACTATGGCTACACCTTC. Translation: CASSLQPNRGNYGYTF. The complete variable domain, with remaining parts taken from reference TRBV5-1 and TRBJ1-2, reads KAGVTQTPRYLIKTRGQQVTLSCSPISGHRSVSWYQQTPGQGLQFLFEYFSETQRNKGNFPGRFSGRQFSNSRSEMNVSTLELGDSALYLCASSLQPNRGNYGYTFGSGTRLTVV.

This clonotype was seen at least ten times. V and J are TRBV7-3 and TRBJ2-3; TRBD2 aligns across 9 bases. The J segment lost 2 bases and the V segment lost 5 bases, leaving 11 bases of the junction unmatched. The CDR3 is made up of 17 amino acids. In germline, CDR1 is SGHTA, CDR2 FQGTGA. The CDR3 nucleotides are TGTGCCAGCAGCCCCACAGGACTAGCGCGTTTCACAGATACGCAGTATTTT. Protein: CASSPTGLARFTDTQYF.

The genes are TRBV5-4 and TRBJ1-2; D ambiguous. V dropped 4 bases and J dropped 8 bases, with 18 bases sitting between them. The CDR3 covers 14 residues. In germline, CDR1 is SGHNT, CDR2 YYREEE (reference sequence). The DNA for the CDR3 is TGTGCCAGCAGCCTGGACGAGGACGGCGTGGGCTACACCTTC. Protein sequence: CASSLDEDGVGYTF.

The CDR3 here is CASSDLTPYEQYV. The DNA for the CDR3 is TGTGCCAGCAGTGATTTAACCCCCTACGAGCAGTACGTC. This chain joins TRBV27 and TRBJ2-7; D remains ambiguous. V lost 5 bases and J 2 bases, leaving 10 bases between the germline ends. Germline CDR1 reads MNHEY; CDR2 reads SMNVEV (reference sequence). This CDR3 spans 13 amino acids.

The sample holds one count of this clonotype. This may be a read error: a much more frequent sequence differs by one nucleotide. The CDR3, as DNA: TGTGTCAAGGACAGGGAAACCGGGGAGCTGTTTTTT. This translates into CVKDRETGELFF. The V gene is TRBV2, the J gene TRBJ2-2, with 8 bases lining up with TRBD1. CDR1 is SNHLY, CDR2 FYNNEI, per germline. The CDR3 totals 12 residues. Filled out from reference TRBV2 and TRBJ2-2, the complete variable domain reads EPEVTQTPSHQVTQMGQEVILRCVPISNHLYFYWYRQILGQKVEFLVSFYNNEISEKSEIFDDQFSVERPDGSNFTLKIRSTKLEDSAMYFCVKDRETGELFFGEGSRLTVL.

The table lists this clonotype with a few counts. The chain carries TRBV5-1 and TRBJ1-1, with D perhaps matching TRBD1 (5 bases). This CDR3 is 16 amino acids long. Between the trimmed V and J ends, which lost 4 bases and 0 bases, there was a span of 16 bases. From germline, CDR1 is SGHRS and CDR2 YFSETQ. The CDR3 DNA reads TGCGCCAGCAGCCGCCGGGACCGAAGTATGAACACTGAAGCTTTCTTT. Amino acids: CASSRRDRSMNTEAFF.

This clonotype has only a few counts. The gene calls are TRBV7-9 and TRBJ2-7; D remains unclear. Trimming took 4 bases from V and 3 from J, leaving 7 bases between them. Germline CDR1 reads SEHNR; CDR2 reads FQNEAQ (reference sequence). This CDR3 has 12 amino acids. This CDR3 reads CASSSDNYEQYV. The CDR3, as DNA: TGTGCCAGCAGCTCAGACAACTACGAGCAGTACGTC.

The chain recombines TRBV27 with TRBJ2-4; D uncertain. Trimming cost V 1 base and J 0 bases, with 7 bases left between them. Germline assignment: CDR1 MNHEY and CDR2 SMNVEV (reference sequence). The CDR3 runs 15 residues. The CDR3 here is CASSLLGIAKNIQYF. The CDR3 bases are TGTGCCAGCAGTTTATTAGGTATAGCCAAAAACATTCAGTACTTC.

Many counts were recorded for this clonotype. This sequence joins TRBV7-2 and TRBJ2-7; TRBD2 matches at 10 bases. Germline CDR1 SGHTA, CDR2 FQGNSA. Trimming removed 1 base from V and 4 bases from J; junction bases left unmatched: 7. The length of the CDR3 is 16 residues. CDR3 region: CASSLEVAGGSYEQYF. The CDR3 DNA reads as TGTGCCAGCAGCTTAGAGGTAGCGGGGGGCAGTTACGAGCAGTACTTC.

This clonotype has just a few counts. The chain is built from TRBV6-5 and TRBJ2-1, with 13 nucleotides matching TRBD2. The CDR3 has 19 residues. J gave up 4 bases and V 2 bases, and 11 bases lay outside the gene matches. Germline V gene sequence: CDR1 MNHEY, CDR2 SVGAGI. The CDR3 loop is CASSYGGLAGLSGYNEQFF. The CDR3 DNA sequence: TGTGCCAGCAGTTACGGGGGACTAGCGGGGCTGTCCGGATACAATGAGCAGTTCTTC.

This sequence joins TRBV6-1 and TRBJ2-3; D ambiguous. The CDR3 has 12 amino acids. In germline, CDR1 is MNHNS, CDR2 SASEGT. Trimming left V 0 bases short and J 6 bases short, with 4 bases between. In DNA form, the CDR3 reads TGTGCCAGCAGTGAAGCCGGGGATACGCAGTATTTT. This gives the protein CASSEAGDTQYF.

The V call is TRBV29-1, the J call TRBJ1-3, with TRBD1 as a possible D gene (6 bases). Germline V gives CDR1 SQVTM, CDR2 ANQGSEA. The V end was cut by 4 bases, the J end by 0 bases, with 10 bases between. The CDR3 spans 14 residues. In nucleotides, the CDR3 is TGCAGCGTTGTAGGGGGGAGCTCTGGAAACACCATATATTTT. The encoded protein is CSVVGGSSGNTIYF.

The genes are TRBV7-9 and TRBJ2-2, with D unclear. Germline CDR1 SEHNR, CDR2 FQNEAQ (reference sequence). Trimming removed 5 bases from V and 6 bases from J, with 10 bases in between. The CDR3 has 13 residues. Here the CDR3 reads CASSPWISGELFF. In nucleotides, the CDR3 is TGTGCCAGCAGCCCTTGGATTTCCGGGGAGCTGTTTTTT.

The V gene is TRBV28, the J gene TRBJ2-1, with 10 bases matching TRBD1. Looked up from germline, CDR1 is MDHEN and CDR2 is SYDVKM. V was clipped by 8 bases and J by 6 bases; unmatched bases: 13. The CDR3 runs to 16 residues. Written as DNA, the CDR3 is TGTGCCAGCTCCCCCTTGTCCGGGACAGGGGCCAATGAGCAGTTCTTC. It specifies CASSPLSGTGANEQFF.

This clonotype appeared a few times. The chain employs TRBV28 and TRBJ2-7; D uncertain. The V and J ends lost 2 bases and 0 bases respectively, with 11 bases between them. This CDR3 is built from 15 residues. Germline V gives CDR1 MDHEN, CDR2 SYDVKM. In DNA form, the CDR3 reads TGTGCCAGCAGTTTACGGACCTTTGCCTCCTACGAGCAGTACGTC. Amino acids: CASSLRTFASYEQYV.

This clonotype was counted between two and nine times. CDR3 coding DNA: TGTGCCAGTACCATAGGAGCTAATGAGCAGTTCTTC. Amino acid sequence: CASTIGANEQFF. The chain couples TRBV19 to TRBJ2-1, with D uncertain. From germline, CDR1 is LNHDA and CDR2 SQIVND (reference sequence). Trimming pared 7 bases from V and 7 bases from J, leaving 11 bases between. The CDR3 covers 12 residues. The full variable domain, rest sourced from reference TRBV19 and TRBJ2-1, is DGGITQSPKYLFRKEGQNVTLSCEQNLNHDAMYWYRQDPGQGLRLIYYSQIVNDFQKGDIAEGYSVSREKKESFPLTVTSAQKNPTAFYLCASTIGANEQFFGPGTRLTVL.